This is a list of T cell receptor beta chains from one sample in a study of T cell responses to AZD1222 COVID-19 vaccine. Assay: immunoSEQ multiplex PCR; the TCRdb copy retains only in-frame clones and omits some. Of about 100,000 clones in the sample, around nine tenths were seen once. The sequencing here drew on peripheral blood, taken on day 0 of AZD1222 vaccination. The receptors stem from an adult in good health. The CDR3 runs from the conserved cysteine through the conserved F or W. Each record gives: CDR3 length, V gene, clone size, D gene, J gene, CDR3 protein, CDR3 DNA. A D gene is named only where the DNA matches it firmly. Clone size is shown for a subset of rows, as once, few, many or a class of expanded clone.

12	TRBV5-8	NA	NA	TRBJ1-1	CASSSVRGRAFF	TGTGCCAGCAGCTCGGTAAGGGGGAGAGCTTTCTTT
14	TRBV7-2	NA	NA	TRBJ1-5	CASSLVLSDQPQHF	TGTGCCAGCAGCTTAGTGCTTTCAGATCAGCCCCAGCATTTT
14	TRBV5-1	NA	NA	TRBJ1-2	CASSLASKGDGYTF	TGCGCCAGCAGCTTGGCCAGTAAGGGTGATGGCTACACCTTC
16	TRBV6-5	NA	NA	TRBJ1-1	CASSYSTVGLNTEAFF	TGTGCCAGCAGTTACTCGACTGTGGGGCTAAACACTGAAGCTTTCTTT
12	TRBV7-2	NA	NA	TRBJ1-2	CASSPSSYGYTF	TGTGCCAGCAGTCCCTCGTCCTATGGCTACACCTTC
12	TRBV28	NA	NA	TRBJ2-5	CASSLVQETQYF	TGTGCCAGCAGTTTGGTCCAAGAGACCCAGTACTTC
13	TRBV7-2	NA	NA	TRBJ2-5	CASSLNMLETQYF	TGTGCCAGCAGCTTAAATATGCTGGAGACCCAGTACTTC
13	TRBV24-1	NA	NA	TRBJ1-5	CATSDPGLVPQHF	TGTGCCACCAGTGATCCGGGGTTGGTGCCCCAGCATTTT
15	TRBV5-1	once	TRBD1	TRBJ1-6	CASSAGTALNSPLHF	TGCGCCAGCAGCGCCGGGACAGCGCTTAATTCACCCCTCCACTTT
15	TRBV9	NA	NA	TRBJ2-7	CASSVGNRQDYEQYF	TGTGCCAGCAGCGTAGGGAACCGACAGGACTACGAGCAGTACTTC
14	TRBV5-1	NA	TRBD1	TRBJ1-6	CASSQDRGNSPLHF	TGCGCCAGCAGCCAGGACAGGGGTAATTCACCCCTCCACTTT
14	TRBV11-3	NA	NA	TRBJ1-2	CASSFGGAGYGYTF	TGTGCCAGCAGCTTTGGGGGCGCCGGCTATGGCTACACCTTC
14	TRBV6-5	NA	NA	TRBJ1-1	CASSLRAGNTEAFF	TGTGCCAGCAGTTTAAGGGCTGGGAACACTGAAGCTTTCTTT
14	TRBV2	NA	TRBD1	TRBJ1-6	CASSEATGGSPLHF	TGTGCCAGCAGTGAAGCCACAGGGGGTTCACCCCTCCACTTT
14	TRBV29-1	NA	NA	TRBJ2-1	CSATQGSSYNEQFF	TGCAGCGCGACACAAGGAAGCTCCTACAATGAGCAGTTCTTC
15	TRBV29-1	NA	NA	TRBJ1-4	CSVLSEDATNEKLFF	TGCAGCGTCTTGTCAGAAGATGCAACTAATGAAAAACTGTTTTTT